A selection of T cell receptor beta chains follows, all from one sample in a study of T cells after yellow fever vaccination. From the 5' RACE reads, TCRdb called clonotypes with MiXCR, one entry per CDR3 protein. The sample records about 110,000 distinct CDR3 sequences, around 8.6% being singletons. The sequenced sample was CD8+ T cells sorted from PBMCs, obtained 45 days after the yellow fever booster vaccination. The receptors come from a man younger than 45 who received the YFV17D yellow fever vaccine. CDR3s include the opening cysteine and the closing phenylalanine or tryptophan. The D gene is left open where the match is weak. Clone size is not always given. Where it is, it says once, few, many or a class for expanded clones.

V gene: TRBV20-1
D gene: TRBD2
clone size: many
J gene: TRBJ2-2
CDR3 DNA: TGCAGTGCCCGACTAGCGAAAGTGGCCGGGGAGCTGTTTTTT
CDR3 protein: CSARLAKVAGELFF

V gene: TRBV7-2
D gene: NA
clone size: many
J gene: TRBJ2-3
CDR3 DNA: TGTGCCAGCAGCTTAGTTAGTACGCGAGATACGCAGTATTTT
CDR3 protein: CASSLVSTRDTQYF

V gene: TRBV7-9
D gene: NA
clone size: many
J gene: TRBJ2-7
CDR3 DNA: TGTGCCAGCAGCTCTGGGACCCACCCCTACGAGCAGTACTTC
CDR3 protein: CASSSGTHPYEQYF

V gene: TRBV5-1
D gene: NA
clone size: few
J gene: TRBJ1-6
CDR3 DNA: TGCGCCAGCAGCTTGTTGGCAGATAGTAATTCACCCCTCCACTTT
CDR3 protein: CASSLLADSNSPLHF

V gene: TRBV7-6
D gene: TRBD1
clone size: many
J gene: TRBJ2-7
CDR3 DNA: TGTGCCAGCAGCTTAGCGGGACAGGGAATGGAAGAGCAGTACTTC
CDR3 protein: CASSLAGQGMEEQYF

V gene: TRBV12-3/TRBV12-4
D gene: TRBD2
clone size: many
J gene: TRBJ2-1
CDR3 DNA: TGTGCCAGCAGAGGTAGCGGGAGGGCGTACAATGAGCAGTTCTTC
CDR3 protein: CASRGSGRAYNEQFF

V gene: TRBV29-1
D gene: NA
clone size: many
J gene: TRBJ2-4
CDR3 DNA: TGCAGCGTTGCCCAGGAGGGAAACATTCAGTACTTC
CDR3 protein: CSVAQEGNIQYF

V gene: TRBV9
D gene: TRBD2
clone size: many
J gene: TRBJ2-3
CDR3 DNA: TGTGCCAGCAGCGTAGAAGGGACTAGTGGAGATACGCAGTATTTT
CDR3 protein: CASSVEGTSGDTQYF

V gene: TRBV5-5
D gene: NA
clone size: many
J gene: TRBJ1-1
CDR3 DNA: TGTGCCAGCAGCGCTGGGACAACCACTGAAGCTTTCTTT
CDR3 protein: CASSAGTTTEAFF

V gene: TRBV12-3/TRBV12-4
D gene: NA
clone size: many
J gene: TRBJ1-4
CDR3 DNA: TGTGCCAGCAGTCCGGAGGGGGAAAAACTGTTTTTT
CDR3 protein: CASSPEGEKLFF

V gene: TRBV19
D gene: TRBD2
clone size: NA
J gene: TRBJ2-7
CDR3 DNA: TGTGCCAGTATGGATAGGCGGGAGTACCCCCACGAGCAGTACTTC
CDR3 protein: CASMDRREYPHEQYF

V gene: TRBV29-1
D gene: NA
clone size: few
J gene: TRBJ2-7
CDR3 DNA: TGCAGCGTGGGGGACGGGAGCTCCTACGAGCAGTACTTC
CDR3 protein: CSVGDGSSYEQYF

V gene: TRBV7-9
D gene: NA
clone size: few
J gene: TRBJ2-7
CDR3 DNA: TGTGCCAGCAGCTCCCCCTCATCCGTCTCCTACGAGCAGTACTTC
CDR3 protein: CASSSPSSVSYEQYF

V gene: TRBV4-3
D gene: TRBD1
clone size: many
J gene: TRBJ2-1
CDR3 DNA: TGCGCCAGCAGCCAAGGGACAGGGCGCTACAATGAGCAGTTCTTC
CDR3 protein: CASSQGTGRYNEQFF

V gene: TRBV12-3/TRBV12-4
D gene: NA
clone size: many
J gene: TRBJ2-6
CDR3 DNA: TGTGCCAGCAGTCCAACCGGGACACTGAGCTCTGGGGCCAACGTCCTGACTTTC
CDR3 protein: CASSPTGTLSSGANVLTF

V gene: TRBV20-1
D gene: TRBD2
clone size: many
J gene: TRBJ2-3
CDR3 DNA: TGCAGTGCTATGGGAGGCTGGACTAGCGGGTCAGATACGCAGTATTTT
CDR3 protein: CSAMGGWTSGSDTQYF

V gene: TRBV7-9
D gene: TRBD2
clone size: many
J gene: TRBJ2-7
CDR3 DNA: TGTGCCAGTGGAAAGACTAGCGGAGGATACGAGCAGTACTTC
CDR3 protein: CASGKTSGGYEQYF

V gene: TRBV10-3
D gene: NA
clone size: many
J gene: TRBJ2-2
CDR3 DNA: TGTGCCATCAGGGGCGGGGCGAACACCGGGGAGCTGTTTTTT
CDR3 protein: CAIRGGANTGELFF

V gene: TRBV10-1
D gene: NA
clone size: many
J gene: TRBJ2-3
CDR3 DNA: TGCGCCAGCAGTTTAGGGGTAGCAGATACGCAGTATTTT
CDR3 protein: CASSLGVADTQYF

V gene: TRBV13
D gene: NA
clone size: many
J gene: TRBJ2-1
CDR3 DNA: TGTGCCAGCAGCAACAGCGGTGACTCCTACAATGAGCAGTTCTTC
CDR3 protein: CASSNSGDSYNEQFF

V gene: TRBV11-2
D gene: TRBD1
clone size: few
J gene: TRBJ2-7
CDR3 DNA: TGTGCCAGCAGCTTAGCAGGACAGGTGGATTACGAGCAGTACTTC
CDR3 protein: CASSLAGQVDYEQYF

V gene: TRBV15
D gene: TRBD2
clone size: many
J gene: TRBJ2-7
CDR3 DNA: TGTGCCACCAGAAGACTAGCGGGAGACTCCTACGAGCAGTACTTC
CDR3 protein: CATRRLAGDSYEQYF

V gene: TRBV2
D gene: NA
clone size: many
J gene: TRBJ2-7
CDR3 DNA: TGTGCCAGCTCTGGCCGGGCCTCACCCCTGGACGAGCAGTACTTC
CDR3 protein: CASSGRASPLDEQYF

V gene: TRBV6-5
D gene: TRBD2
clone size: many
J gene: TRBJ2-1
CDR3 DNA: TGTGCCAGCGGAGGACTAGCGGTATACAATGAGCAGTTCTTC
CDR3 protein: CASGGLAVYNEQFF

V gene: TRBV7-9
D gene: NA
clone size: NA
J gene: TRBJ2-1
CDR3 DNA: TGTGCCAGCACCCCGGGCCCCAATAATGAGCAGTTCTTC
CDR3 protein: CASTPGPNNEQFF

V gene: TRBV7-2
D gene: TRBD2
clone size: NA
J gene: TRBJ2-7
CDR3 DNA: TGTGCCAGCAGCGTGGGACTAGCGGGAGAGTCCTACGAGCAGTACTTC
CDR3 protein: CASSVGLAGESYEQYF